A selection of T cell receptor beta chains follows, all from one sample in a study of shared clonotypes between healthy human individuals. Profiled with immunoSEQ multiplex PCR; TCRdb holds only in-frame clones, not every one. The sample records approximately 2.5 million clones, just over 90% being singletons. The source material was naive CD4+ T cells sorted from blood. Source of these receptors: a man between 18 and 35 years old in good health. Both conserved end residues are part of each CDR3. D genes are given only for firm matches.

TRBV11-2,14,TRBD1,TRBJ2-7,TGTGCCAGCACCCCCGGGACAGGGGCCTACGAGCAGTACTTC,CASTPGTGAYEQYF
TRBV6-1,17,TRBD2,TRBJ2-7,TGTGCCAGCAGTGAACGGGGGTCTAGCGGGATTATTTACGAGCAGTACTTC,CASSERGSSGIIYEQYF
TRBV19,12,TRBD1,TRBJ2-7,TGTGCCAGTAGCAGGGGGTGGTACGAGCAGTACTTC,CASSRGWYEQYF
TRBV19,14,TRBD1,TRBJ1-1,TGTGCCAGTAGATTGGGACAGGCGAACACTGAAGCTTTCTTT,CASRLGQANTEAFF
TRBV5-1,15,TRBD2,TRBJ2-2,TGCGCCAGCAGCGAAGACAGCGGGAGGGCCGGGGAGCTGTTTTTT,CASSEDSGRAGELFF
TRBV11-2,17,NA,TRBJ2-6,TGTGCCAGCAGCTTAACGGGATCCCACTCTGGGGCCAACGTCCTGACTTTC,CASSLTGSHSGANVLTF
TRBV4-1,14,NA,TRBJ2-7,TGCGCCAGCGGGTCATCCGGAAGCTCCTACGAGCAGTACTTC,CASGSSGSSYEQYF
TRBV10-1,15,NA,TRBJ2-2,TGCGCCAGCAGTGACCCCCTAGATTACACCGGGGAGCTGTTTTTT,CASSDPLDYTGELFF
TRBV11-3,14,TRBD2,TRBJ2-1,TGTGCCAGCAGCGAAAACGGGGGGGCTGGTGAGCAGTTCTTC,CASSENGGAGEQFF
TRBV5-1,12,NA,TRBJ1-1,TGCGCCAGCAGCTTGGACGGTGCTGAAGCTTTCTTT,CASSLDGAEAFF
TRBV19,16,TRBD1,TRBJ1-6,TGTGCCAGTACCCCGACAGGGAGAGGGGATAATTCACCCCTCCACTTT,CASTPTGRGDNSPLHF
TRBV6-6,13,NA,TRBJ2-5,TGTGCCAGCAGCTCCCCTCCCCGGGAGACCCAGTACTTC,CASSSPPRETQYF
TRBV5-1,14,NA,TRBJ1-2,TGCGCCAGCAGCTTGTATTCAGGTCACTATGGCTACACCTTC,CASSLYSGHYGYTF
TRBV7-9,11,NA,TRBJ2-5,TGTGCCAGCAGCTTAATAGAGACCCAGTACTTC,CASSLIETQYF
TRBV5-4,15,TRBD1,TRBJ1-4,TGTGCCAGCAGCTTGGGGGCAGGGGGCAACGGAAAACTGTTTTTT,CASSLGAGGNGKLFF